This T cell receptor beta chain was sequenced in a study of T cell changes during pregnancy in multiple sclerosis. From germline, CDR1 is MDHEN and CDR2 SYDVKM. Germline trimming cut 9 bases from V and 8 bases from J; bases unmatched to any gene: 8. The CDR3 totals 12 residues. The repertoire was sequenced with immunoSEQ multiplex PCR; TCRdb's copy has only in-frame clones and lacks some. The sample includes about 59,000 clones, around 95% of them seen just once. This TCR was recovered from a female donor with multiple sclerosis, enrolled in a pregnancy study. The rearrangement uses TRBV28 and TRBJ1-2, with TRBD1 matching over 8 bases. The source was CD4+ T cells from peripheral blood mononuclear cells, collected before pregnancy. In nucleotides, the CDR3 is TGTGCCAGTGCTACAGGGGGACAGGGCTACACCTTC. Translation: CASATGGQGYTF.